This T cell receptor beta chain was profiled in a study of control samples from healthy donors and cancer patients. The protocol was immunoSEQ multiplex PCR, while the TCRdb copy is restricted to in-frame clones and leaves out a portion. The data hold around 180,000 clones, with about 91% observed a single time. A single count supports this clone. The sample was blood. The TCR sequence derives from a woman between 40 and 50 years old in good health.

CDR3 in amino acids: CASSPSGTANTEAFF. In DNA form, the CDR3 reads TGTGCCAGCAGCCCCTCCGGGACGGCGAACACTGAAGCTTTCTTT. The V gene is TRBV3-1 (or the pseudogene TRBV3-2), the J gene TRBJ1-1; D is perhaps TRBD1 (5 bases). Germline values: CDR1 LGHDT, CDR2 YNNKEL (reference sequence). V gave up 4 bases and J gave up 1 base, with 13 bases separating them. The CDR3 loop spans 15 amino acids.